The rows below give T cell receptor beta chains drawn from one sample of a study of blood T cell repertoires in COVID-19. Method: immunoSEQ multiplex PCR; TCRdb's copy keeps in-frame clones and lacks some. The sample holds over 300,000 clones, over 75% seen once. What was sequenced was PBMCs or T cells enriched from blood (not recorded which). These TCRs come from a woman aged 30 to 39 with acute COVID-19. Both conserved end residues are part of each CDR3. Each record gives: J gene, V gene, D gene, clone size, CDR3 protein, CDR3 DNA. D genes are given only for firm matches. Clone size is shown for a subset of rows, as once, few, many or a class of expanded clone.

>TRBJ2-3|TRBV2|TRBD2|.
CASSEIYGGKLTDTQYF
TGTGCCAGCAGTGAAATTTACGGGGGGAAACTCACAGATACGCAGTATTTT
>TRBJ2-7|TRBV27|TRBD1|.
CASRTGFYEQYF
TGTGCCAGCAGGACAGGGTTCTACGAGCAGTACTTC
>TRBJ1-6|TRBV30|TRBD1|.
CAWNTGGDSPLHF
TGTGCCTGGAATACAGGGGGCGATTCACCCCTCCACTTT
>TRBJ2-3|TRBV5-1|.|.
CASSLAALRTTDTQYF
TGCGCCAGCAGCTTGGCTGCGTTGCGGACAACAGATACGCAGTATTTT
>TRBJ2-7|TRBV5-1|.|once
CASSHDSSGTGNPYEQYF
TGCGCCAGCAGCCACGATTCCTCCGGGACTGGAAACCCCTACGAGCAGTACTTC
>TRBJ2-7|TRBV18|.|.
CASSPEARRYEQYF
TGTGCCAGCTCACCAGAGGCTAGGCGCTACGAGCAGTACTTC
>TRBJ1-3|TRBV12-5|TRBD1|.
CASGRPTGSGNTIYF
TGTGCTAGTGGTAGGCCGACAGGGTCTGGAAACACCATATATTTT
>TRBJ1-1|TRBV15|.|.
CATSLHWGGNTEAFF
TGTGCCACCAGCCTCCATTGGGGGGGAAACACTGAAGCTTTCTTT
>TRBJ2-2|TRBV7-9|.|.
CASSPEVGELFF
TGTGCCAGCAGTCCGGAGGTCGGGGAGCTGTTTTTT
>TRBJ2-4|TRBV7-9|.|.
CASSSPGESIQYF
TGTGCCAGCAGCTCCCCGGGGGAAAGCATTCAGTACTTC
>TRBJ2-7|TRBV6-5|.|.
CASSSRDKGNYEQYF
TGTGCCAGCAGTTCCCGGGACAAGGGGAACTACGAGCAGTACTTC
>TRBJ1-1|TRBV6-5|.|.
CASSYRGNTEAFF
TGTGCCAGCAGTTACAGGGGAAACACTGAAGCTTTCTTT
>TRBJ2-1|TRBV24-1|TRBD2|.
CATSDSSASGSYNEQFF
TGTGCCACCAGTGATTCCTCGGCTAGCGGCTCCTACAATGAGCAGTTCTTC
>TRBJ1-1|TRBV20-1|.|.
CSARPGTEAFF
TGCAGTGCCAGACCGGGCACTGAAGCTTTCTTT
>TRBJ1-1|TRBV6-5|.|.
CASSFRDEAFF
TGTGCCAGCAGTTTCAGGGATGAAGCTTTCTTT
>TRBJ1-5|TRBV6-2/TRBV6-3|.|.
CASTPGGSNQPQHF
TGTGCCAGCACCCCCGGGGGAAGCAATCAGCCCCAGCATTTT
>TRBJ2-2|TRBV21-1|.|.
CASRKGEGGTGELFF
TGTGCCAGCAGAAAGGGGGAGGGCGGCACCGGGGAGCTGTTTTTT
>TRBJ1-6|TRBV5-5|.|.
CASSRGSDSPLHF
TGTGCCAGCAGTCGGGGGAGCGACTCACCCCTCCACTTT
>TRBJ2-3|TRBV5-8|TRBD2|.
CASSLGLAGGPGTDTQYF
TGTGCCAGCAGCTTGGGACTAGCGGGGGGGCCCGGCACAGATACGCAGTATTTT
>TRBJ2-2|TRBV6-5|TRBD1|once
CASRRGGQDTGELFF
TGTGCCAGCCGAAGAGGGGGCCAGGACACCGGGGAGCTGTTTTTT